Sequencing of this T cell receptor (beta chain) was carried out in a study of cytomegalovirus exposure and HLA in healthy donors. Study-level background: Later analysis reported that the approximately 130 validation repertoires shared the platform of the approximately 690 first-cohort repertoires.

Profiled with immunoSEQ multiplex PCR; TCRdb holds only in-frame clones, not every one. The data show 150,000 to 200,000 clones, with about 89% seen just once and 3% to 3.5% held by the top ten. Details on this clone: Its antigen is currently unknown.

Germline V gene lookup returns CDR1 SEHNR and CDR2 FQNEAQ (reference sequence). The ends lost 4 bases at V and 0 bases at J; junction bases unmatched: 4. The CDR3 runs to 17 residues. General study points: The authors listed 150 to 200 TCR beta chains as cytomegalovirus-associated.

The chain recombines TRBV7-9 with TRBJ2-7; 15 nucleotides match TRBD2. The clonotype originates from a woman younger than 35 in good health and CMV-seropositive. Source material: PBMCs. The CDR3 sequence is CASSSGLAGGPSYEQYF. The CDR3 DNA is TGTGCCAGCAGCTCGGGACTAGCGGGGGGCCCCTCCTACGAGCAGTACTTC.